This T cell receptor beta chain was profiled in a study of regulatory T cells in long-lasting Graves disease. Whole-study results and caveats: Only a small sample size was used, which may have cut accuracy.

This clonotype appeared many times. The antigen is undetermined. Relative to the germline gene, one junction end is altered; a read error may explain this. Through Arm-PCR of CDR3 regions and iRepertoire HTBI primers, TCR beta libraries were built. One entry per CDR3 protein results from TCRdb running MiXCR on the multiplex PCR reads. This sample has about 430,000 distinct CDR3 sequences, with about 15% found just once. Documented time point: newly diagnosed GD, antithyroid drugs for less than 3 months. Extracted PBMC RNA gave rise to the TCR library. The germline gives CDR1 SGHRS, CDR2 YFSETQ. The CDR3 has 14 residues. These data were likewise used in another study, on T cells in Graves' hyperthyroidism and ophthalmopathy. Turning to that study: Diagnoses were made from clinical symptoms, serum measures (thyroxine and TRAb), thyroid ultrasound and orbital computed tomography.

This receptor was taken from a middle-aged woman with Graves disease. The chain recombines TRBV5-1 with TRBJ2-3; 8 bases match TRBD2. The sample was peripheral blood mononuclear cells (PBMCs), taken at new diagnosis, from a patient treated with antithyroid drugs. In nucleotides, the CDR3 is TGCGCCAGCAGCATTGGACTAGCAGGAGATACGCAGTACTTT. Amino acids: CASSIGLAGDTQYF.